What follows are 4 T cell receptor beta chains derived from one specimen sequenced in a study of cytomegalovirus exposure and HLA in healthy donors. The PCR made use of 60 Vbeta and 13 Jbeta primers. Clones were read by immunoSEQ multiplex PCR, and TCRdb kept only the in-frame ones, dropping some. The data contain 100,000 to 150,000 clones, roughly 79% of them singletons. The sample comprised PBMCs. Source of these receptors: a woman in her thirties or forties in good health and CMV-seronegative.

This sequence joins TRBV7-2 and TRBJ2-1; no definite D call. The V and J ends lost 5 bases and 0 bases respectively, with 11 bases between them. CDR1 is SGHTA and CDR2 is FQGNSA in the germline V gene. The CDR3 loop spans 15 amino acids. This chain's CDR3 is CASSPTSSSYNEQFF. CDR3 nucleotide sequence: TGTGCCAGCAGCCCGACATCGAGCTCCTACAATGAGCAGTTCTTC.

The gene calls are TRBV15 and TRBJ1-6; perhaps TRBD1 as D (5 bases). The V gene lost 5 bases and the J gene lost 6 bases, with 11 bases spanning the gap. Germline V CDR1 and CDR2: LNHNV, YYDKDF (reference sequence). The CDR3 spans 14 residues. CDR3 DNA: TGTGCCACCAGCGGGCAGGGAGGTAATTCACCCCTCCACTTT. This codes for CATSGQGGNSPLHF. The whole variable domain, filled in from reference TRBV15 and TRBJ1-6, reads DAMVIQNPRYQVTQFGKPVTLSCSQTLNHNVMYWYQQKSSQAPKLLFHYYDKDFNNEADTPDNFQSRRPNTSFCFLDIRSPGLGDTAMYLCATSGQGGNSPLHFGNGTRLTVT.

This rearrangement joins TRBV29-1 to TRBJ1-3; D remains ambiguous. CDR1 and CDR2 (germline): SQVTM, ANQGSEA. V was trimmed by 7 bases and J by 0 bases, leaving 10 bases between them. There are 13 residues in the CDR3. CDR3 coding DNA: TGCAGCGGGCGGGAACCCTCTGGAAACACCATATATTTT. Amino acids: CSGREPSGNTIYF.

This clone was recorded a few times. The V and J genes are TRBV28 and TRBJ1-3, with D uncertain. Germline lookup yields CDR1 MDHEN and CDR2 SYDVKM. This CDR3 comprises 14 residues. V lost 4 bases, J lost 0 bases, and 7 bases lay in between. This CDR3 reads CASSSEISGNTIYF. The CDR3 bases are TGTGCCAGCAGTTCCGAGATCTCTGGAAACACCATATATTTT.